These 19 T cell receptor beta chains originate from one sample sequenced in a study of T cell responses to AZD1222 COVID-19 vaccine. Clones were read by immunoSEQ multiplex PCR, and TCRdb kept only the in-frame ones, dropping some. The data contain around 150,000 clones, over 80% of them seen just once; the ten biggest clones take up 6.5% to 8.5%. Sample: peripheral blood, taken 28 days after the second AZD1222 dose. The receptors originated from an adult who received the AZD1222 COVID-19 vaccine.

The chain has TRBV7-3 and TRBJ1-2, with D possibly TRBD1 on 5 matching bases. The germline V gene encodes CDR1 SGHTA and CDR2 FQGTGA. V was pared by 5 bases and J by 6 bases, with 13 bases between. This CDR3 contains 13 residues. CDR3 DNA: TGTGCCAGCAGCGATTTGGGGACGCATGGCTACACCTTC. Its translation: CASSDLGTHGYTF.

This sequence joins TRBV4-1 and TRBJ2-7, with a weak D call TRBD1 (5 bases). Trimming took off 0 bases at V and 2 bases at J, with 8 bases between the two ends. Germline V gene sequence: CDR1 MGHRA, CDR2 YSYEKL. The CDR3 runs 14 residues. CDR3 amino acids: CASSQELGPYEQYF. In nucleotides, the CDR3 is TGCGCCAGCAGCCAAGAGTTGGGGCCCTACGAGCAGTACTTC.

The sample holds one count of this clone. CDR3 region: CASSLIWGMMRALNTEAFF. The CDR3 bases are TGTGCCAGCAGCTTGATTTGGGGGATGATGCGGGCGCTGAACACTGAAGCTTTCTTT. The V and J genes are TRBV11-2 and TRBJ1-1, with a tentative D call TRBD1 (5 bases). The CDR3 is 19 amino acids. The V end lost 3 bases, the J end lost 0 bases, and 23 bases lay between the germline ends. Germline CDR1 SGHAT, CDR2 FQNNGV.

The chain recombines TRBV6-5 with TRBJ1-1; no clear D gene. From germline, CDR1 is MNHEY and CDR2 SVGAGI. Trimming shortened V by 2 bases and J by 9 bases, and 7 bases separated the two germline ends. The CDR3 covers 11 residues. The CDR3 region has the DNA TGTGCCAGCAGTTACCTGGGTAAAGCTTTCTTT. Its translation: CASSYLGKAFF.

The V call is TRBV5-1, the J call TRBJ1-6, with D possibly being TRBD1 (5 bases). This CDR3 is 16 amino acids long. Germline values: CDR1 SGHRS, CDR2 YFSETQ. V was cut by 4 bases and J by 7 bases, with 18 bases left in between. The CDR3 DNA sequence: TGCGCCAGCAGCCTAGGATTCCGGGACCTCAATTCACCCCTCCACTTT. Amino acid sequence: CASSLGFRDLNSPLHF.

The chain has TRBV12-3 or TRBV12-4 and TRBJ1-5, with D unclear. The CDR3 runs 13 residues. The germline V and J ends were trimmed by 4 bases and 7 bases, with 11 bases remaining between them. The CDR3 loop reads CASSSQPRQPQHF. DNA of the CDR3: TGTGCCAGCAGTTCCCAGCCCCGGCAGCCCCAGCATTTT.

The J gene is TRBJ1-2, the V gene TRBV6-1; D might be TRBD1 (5 bases). CDR1 is MNHNS, CDR2 SASEGT, per germline. Between the trimmed V and J ends, which lost 1 base and 5 bases, there was a span of 17 bases. The length of the CDR3 is 16 residues. DNA for the CDR3: TGTGCCAGCAGTGAAGAGGCGGACACACCCGGATATGGCTACACCTTC. Protein: CASSEEADTPGYGYTF.

The V call is TRBV18, the J call TRBJ2-2; possible D gene TRBD2, 5 bases. This CDR3 is built from 13 residues. Trimming pared 3 bases from V and 6 bases from J, leaving 8 bases between. The germline CDR1 and CDR2 sequences are KGHSH and LQKENI. This CDR3 is CASSPRAPGELFF. In DNA, the CDR3 is TGTGCCAGCTCACCGCGGGCTCCCGGGGAGCTGTTTTTT.

CDR3 region: CATRPRTLTRHFF. DNA for the CDR3: TGTGCCACCAGACCCAGGACCCTGACACGCCATTTCTTT. V usage is TRBV24-1 and J usage is TRBJ1-1; no clear D gene. The germline V gene has CDR1 KGHDR and CDR2 SFDVKD. CDR3 length: 13 residues. Trimming cost V 7 bases and J 13 bases, with 21 bases left between them.

V usage is TRBV11-1 and J usage is TRBJ2-1, with 12 bases matching TRBD2. The CDR3 contains 15 residues. With 3 bases clipped from V and 8 bases from J, the junction kept 5 bases outside the gene matches. Germline CDR1 reads SGHAT; CDR2 reads FQDESV (reference sequence). CDR3 amino acids: CASSFGLAGHHEQFF. In DNA, the CDR3 is TGTGCCAGCAGCTTTGGACTAGCGGGGCACCATGAGCAGTTCTTC.

The chain is built from TRBV10-3 and TRBJ1-3, with no clear D. Germline V gene data show CDR1 as ENHRY and CDR2 as SYGVKD. The CDR3 spans 15 residues. The ends were cut back, 0 bases at V and 0 bases at J, with 6 bases in the middle. The CDR3: CAISESEDSGNTIYF. CDR3 DNA sequence: TGTGCCATCAGTGAGTCAGAAGACTCTGGAAACACCATATATTTT.

The chain links TRBV14 to TRBJ2-7; 9 bases agree with TRBD1. V gave up 2 bases and J gave up 3 bases; unmatched junction bases: 8. CDR1 is SGHDN, CDR2 FVKESK, per germline. The CDR3 has 16 amino acids. CDR3 DNA: TGTGCCAGCAGCCAATTACCGGGACAGGGATTCTACGAGCAGTACTTC. It translates to CASSQLPGQGFYEQYF. The variable domain in full, with the rest retrieved from reference TRBV14 and TRBJ2-7, is EAGVTQFPSHSVIEKGQTVTLRCDPISGHDNLYWYRRVMGKEIKFLLHFVKESKQDESGMPNNRFLAERTGGTYSTLKVQPAELEDSGVYFCASSQLPGQGFYEQYFGPGTRLTVT.

The rearrangement joins TRBV19 to TRBJ2-2, with 8 bases fitting TRBD1. This CDR3 contains 16 residues. V gave up 3 bases and J gave up 7 bases; unmatched junction bases: 10. Germline loops: CDR1 LNHDA, CDR2 SQIVND (reference sequence). The CDR3 DNA sequence: TGTGCCAGTAGTATTAACAGGGCAGGGGGCGGCGGGGAGCTGTTTTTT. It is translated as CASSINRAGGGGELFF.

There are a few counts of this clone. Different DNA sequences within this sample yield the same CDR3. The chain links TRBV12-3 or TRBV12-4 to TRBJ1-5; no firm D call. The CDR3 totals 13 residues. The germline V and J ends were trimmed by 0 bases and 4 bases, with 4 bases remaining between them. For the CDR3, the DNA is TGTGCCAGCAGTTTAGCGGAGAATCAGCCCCAGCATTTT. This sequence encodes CASSLAENQPQHF.

The chain recombines TRBV4-2 with TRBJ2-5; D might be TRBD2 (5 bases). CDR3 size: 15 residues. Germline V gene sequence: CDR1 LGHNA, CDR2 YNFKEQ. Trimming left V 3 bases short and J 5 bases short, with 16 bases between. The CDR3 protein is CASSQDGSRGETQYF. The CDR3 bases are TGTGCCAGCAGCCAGGACGGCTCCCGCGGGGAGACCCAGTACTTC.

V is TRBV30 and J is TRBJ1-1, with D possibly matching TRBD1 (5 bases). The V and J ends lost 7 bases and 4 bases respectively, with 13 bases between them. Germline lookup yields CDR1 GTSNPN and CDR2 SVGIG (reference sequence). CDR3 size: 12 residues. CDR3 in amino acids: CASAPRGTEAFF. CDR3 DNA sequence: TGTGCCTCCGCACCAAGGGGCACTGAAGCTTTCTTT.

This rearrangement joins TRBV7-3 to TRBJ1-1; the D is unclear. V gave up 4 bases and J gave up 1 base, with 7 bases separating them. Germline V gives CDR1 SGHTA, CDR2 FQGTGA. The CDR3 loop spans 13 amino acids. The CDR3 DNA follows: TGTGCCAGCAGCTCCATTCCGAACACTGAAGCTTTCTTT. It translates to CASSSIPNTEAFF.

The count of this clone is one. The chain links TRBV2 to TRBJ1-6; possible D gene TRBD1, 5 bases. This CDR3 contains 15 residues. The germline V gene has CDR1 SNHLY and CDR2 FYNNEI. V lost 4 bases and J 0 bases, leaving 7 bases between the germline ends. CDR3 sequence (DNA): TGTGCCAGCAGTGGGGGCCACTCCTATAATTCACCCCTCCACTTT. This gives the protein CASSGGHSYNSPLHF.

The V call is TRBV11-3, the J call TRBJ1-2; D is unresolved. This CDR3 has 13 residues. The germline V gene encodes CDR1 SGHNT and CDR2 YENEEA. The V end lost 3 bases, the J end lost 5 bases, and 10 bases lay between the germline ends. DNA of the CDR3: TGTGCCAGCAGCTTGCACCCCCGTTATGGCTACACCTTC. It translates to CASSLHPRYGYTF.